Following are 24 T cell receptor beta chains from one sample sequenced in a study of graft-versus-host responses after intestinal transplantation. TCRdb's table, derived via immunoSEQ multiplex PCR, lists solely in-frame clones and lacks some. The sample includes some 46,000 clones, 85% to 95% of them seen just once. The starting material was PBMCs, obtained roughly 760 days after a first intestinal transplant, on the day of a second. The receptors stem from a human patient who received an intestinal transplant, so some T cells may come from the graft donor.

In its sample, this clone was seen once. The J gene is TRBJ2-5, the V gene TRBV18; a weak D match, TRBD2 (6 bases). CDR1 and CDR2 from the germline V gene are KGHSH and LQKENI. The V end was cut by 3 bases, the J end by 7 bases, with 15 bases between. This CDR3 spans 14 amino acids. The CDR3 region has the DNA TGTGCCAGCTCACCCCCCGGAGGGGATGGGACCCAGTACTTC. Protein product: CASSPPGGDGTQYF.

The chain has TRBV4-2 and TRBJ2-7, with D unresolved. The CDR3 loop spans 12 amino acids. Trimming cost V 4 bases and J 3 bases, with 7 bases left between them. CDR1 and CDR2 (germline): LGHNA, YNFKEQ. DNA of the CDR3: TGTGCCAGCAGCCTAAACGACTACGAGCAGTACTTC. Translating gives CASSLNDYEQYF.

The V call is TRBV5-4, the J call TRBJ2-7, with 10 bases lining up with TRBD1. Losses at the gene ends were 3 bases for V and 2 bases for J; bases not matched to a gene: 2. This CDR3 contains 14 residues. The germline V gene has CDR1 SGHNT and CDR2 YYREEE (reference sequence). The CDR3 reads CASSYGQGAYEQYF. In nucleotides, the CDR3 is TGTGCCAGCAGCTACGGACAGGGGGCCTACGAGCAGTACTTC.

The chain recombines TRBV9 with TRBJ2-1, with 8 bases lining up with TRBD2. After removal of 3 bases from V and 2 bases from J, the junction contained 4 bases not matched to a gene. Germline lookup yields CDR1 SGDLS and CDR2 YYNGEE. This CDR3 is built from 15 residues. CDR3 region: CASSAQRGTYNEQFF. CDR3 DNA sequence: TGTGCCAGCAGCGCCCAGCGGGGGACCTACAATGAGCAGTTCTTC.

This clone showed up just once. This sequence joins TRBV28 and TRBJ2-3; possible D gene TRBD1, 6 bases. The ends were cut back, 5 bases at V and 4 bases at J, with 10 bases in the middle. Germline assignment: CDR1 MDHEN and CDR2 SYDVKM. CDR3 length: 13 residues. CDR3 sequence: CASSPTGPDTQYF. The CDR3 coding sequence is TGTGCCAGCAGTCCCACAGGGCCAGATACGCAGTATTTT.

Only one count was recorded for this clone. The chain combines TRBV25-1 with TRBJ2-3, with no clear D. The CDR3 has 11 residues. Trimming pared 4 bases from V and 6 bases from J, leaving 5 bases between. Germline V gene data show CDR1 as MGHDK and CDR2 as SYGVNS. DNA for the CDR3: TGTGCCAGCAGTGCCATGGATACGCAGTATTTT. Translation gives CASSAMDTQYF.

The gene calls are TRBV18 and TRBJ2-1, with D tentatively TRBD2 (5 bases). CDR3 size: 13 residues. V was pared by 0 bases and J by 8 bases, with 8 bases between. CDR1 and CDR2 from the germline V gene are KGHSH and LQKENI. The CDR3 sequence: CASSPPGVDEQFF. CDR3 nucleotide sequence: TGTGCCAGCTCACCACCCGGGGTGGATGAGCAGTTCTTC.

The chain recombines TRBV5-1 with TRBJ2-3; D tentatively reads TRBD1 or TRBD2 (6 bases each). Per germline, CDR1 SGHRS and CDR2 YFSETQ. V lost 6 bases and J 4 bases, leaving 15 bases between the germline ends. The length of the CDR3 is 14 residues. In nucleotides, the CDR3 is TGCGCCAGCACCGAGGGGGGTAGCGCAGATACGCAGTATTTT. Translated, it gives CASTEGGSADTQYF.

V usage is TRBV6-4 and J usage is TRBJ2-1, with D uncertain. CDR3 length: 13 amino acids. Germline V CDR1 and CDR2: MRHNA, SNTAGT. Trimming removed 6 bases from V and 7 bases from J, with 13 bases in between. The CDR3 DNA is TGTGCCAGCAGGGCCAACCCCTGGAATGAGCAGTTCTTC. It codes for CASRANPWNEQFF.

The chain couples TRBV19 to TRBJ2-1; 11 bases agree with TRBD2. This CDR3 spans 15 amino acids. Germline V CDR1 and CDR2: LNHDA, SQIVND (reference sequence). Trimming cost V 5 bases and J 2 bases; bases outside gene matches: 2. DNA of the CDR3: TGTGCCAGTAGTGGGACTAGCGGCGCCTACAATGAGCAGTTCTTC. Its protein product is CASSGTSGAYNEQFF.

The V call is TRBV11-2, the J call TRBJ2-5; tentative D call: TRBD1 (5 bases). Per germline, CDR1 SGHAT and CDR2 FQNNGV. CDR3 size: 13 residues. Trimming stripped 5 bases from V and 1 base from J, with 8 bases between. This CDR3 reads CASSRRVQETQYF. CDR3 DNA sequence: TGTGCCAGCAGCCGCAGGGTCCAAGAGACCCAGTACTTC.

The V call is TRBV4-2, the J call TRBJ1-1; TRBD1 agrees at 9 bases. The CDR3 sequence is 14 residues long. With 2 bases clipped from V and 7 bases from J, the junction kept 5 bases outside the gene matches. Germline CDR1 LGHNA, CDR2 YNFKEQ. CDR3 sequence reads: CASSQPDRGGEAFF. The DNA for the CDR3 is TGTGCCAGCAGCCAACCGGACAGGGGAGGTGAAGCTTTCTTT.

The rearrangement joins TRBV29-1 to TRBJ2-5, with TRBD1 matching over 7 bases. The V gene end was trimmed by 5 bases and the J gene end by 4 bases; junction bases not matched to a gene: 16. The germline gives CDR1 SQVTM, CDR2 ANQGSEA. The CDR3 is 16 residues long. CDR3 sequence: CSVHKTRQGVVETQYF. The CDR3, as DNA: TGCAGCGTTCACAAAACAAGACAGGGAGTAGTAGAGACCCAGTACTTC.

The V call is TRBV6-5, the J call TRBJ2-1; D not certain. The CDR3 length is 16 residues. Trimming took 0 bases from V and 0 from J, leaving 9 bases between them. The germline V gene has CDR1 MNHEY and CDR2 SVGAGI. CDR3: CASSYSKASSYNEQFF. In DNA form, the CDR3 reads TGTGCCAGCAGTTACTCGAAGGCCAGCTCCTACAATGAGCAGTTCTTC.

This clone was seen a single time. The chain recombines TRBV9 with TRBJ2-3; TRBD2 matches 8 bases. Germline loops: CDR1 SGDLS, CDR2 YYNGEE. The CDR3 covers 15 residues. Trimming removed 3 bases from V and 5 bases from J; junction bases left unmatched: 8. This CDR3 is CASSEVAGGVDTQYF. The DNA for the CDR3 is TGTGCCAGCAGCGAGGTTGCGGGAGGAGTAGATACGCAGTATTTT.

CDR3 nucleotide sequence: TGTGCCAGTAGCCGGGACAGCTACTATGGCTACACCTTC. Protein product: CASSRDSYYGYTF. The V call is TRBV19, the J call TRBJ1-2, with 7 bases fitting TRBD1. Germline V gene data show CDR1 as LNHDA and CDR2 as SQIVND (reference sequence). J gave up 3 bases and V 6 bases, and 4 bases lay outside the gene matches. The CDR3 runs to 13 residues.

The V and J genes are TRBV29-1 and TRBJ2-5, with unresolved D. The J call may be mistaken, given a closer DNA end match to TRBJ2-7. In germline, CDR1 is SQVTM, CDR2 ANQGSEA. This CDR3 has 12 amino acids. CDR3 DNA sequence: TGCAGCGTTGAAGGTGAAGGGTACGAGCAGTACTTC. Its translation is CSVEGEGYEQYF.

V usage is TRBV7-9 and J usage is TRBJ1-2; D gene ambiguous. CDR1 and CDR2 from the germline V gene are SEHNR and FQNEAQ (reference sequence). The CDR3 contains 15 residues. The V end was cut by 0 bases, the J end by 0 bases, with 8 bases between. The CDR3 region has the DNA TGTGCCAGCAGCTTAGCGGAAGAAACTAACTATGGCTACACCTTC. It yields the protein CASSLAEETNYGYTF.

In nucleotides, the CDR3 is TGCGCCAGCAGTGCACAGGGCTACAATGAGCAGTTCTTC. Translated: CASSAQGYNEQFF. J is TRBJ2-1 and V is TRBV10-2, with D tentatively TRBD1 (6 bases). This CDR3 spans 13 amino acids. Trimming shortened V by 4 bases and J by 3 bases, and 7 bases separated the two germline ends. CDR1 WSHSY and CDR2 SAAADI come from the germline V gene.

The chain joins TRBV10-1 to TRBJ2-1; the match to TRBD2 covers 7 bases. This CDR3 comprises 16 residues. V was clipped by 0 bases and J by 7 bases; unmatched bases: 9. Germline V gene sequence: CDR1 WNHNN, CDR2 SYGVQD (reference sequence). DNA for the CDR3: TGCGCCAGCAGTGAGTCTGGGGCGGGAGCACGGAATGAGCAGTTCTTC. As protein: CASSESGAGARNEQFF.

This chain joins TRBV7-9 and TRBJ2-1; TRBD1 agrees at 12 bases. The germline CDR1 and CDR2 sequences are SEHNR and FQNEAQ (reference sequence). V gave up 4 bases and J gave up 10 bases; unmatched junction bases: 11. The length of the CDR3 is 16 residues. CDR3: CASSSRDRGRAGEQFF. The CDR3 DNA is TGTGCCAGCAGCTCCCGGGACAGGGGGCGAGCGGGCGAGCAGTTCTTC.

This clone was seen a single time. V and J are TRBV7-9 and TRBJ2-7, with D perhaps matching TRBD2 (5 bases). V lost 7 bases and J lost 3, with 13 bases in between. Germline assignment: CDR1 SEHNR and CDR2 FQNEAQ (reference sequence). The CDR3 loop spans 13 amino acids. DNA for the CDR3: TGTGCCAGCACCCCGACGGGATACTACGAGCAGTACTTC. It codes for CASTPTGYYEQYF.

The CDR3: CSVIAGGGDTQYF. In DNA form, the CDR3 reads TGCAGCGTTATTGCGGGAGGGGGAGATACGCAGTATTTT. The rearrangement joins TRBV29-1 to TRBJ2-3, with 9 bases matching TRBD2. The CDR3 is made up of 13 amino acids. Germline lookup yields CDR1 SQVTM and CDR2 ANQGSEA. V lost 5 bases to trimming and J lost 5 bases; unmatched junction nucleotides: 5.

The chain has TRBV7-9 and TRBJ2-3; D uncertain. Trimming pared 5 bases from V and 0 bases from J, leaving 15 bases between. Germline V CDR1 and CDR2: SEHNR, FQNEAQ (reference sequence). The CDR3 is 16 residues long. CDR3 in amino acids: CASSALRYPSTDTQYF. CDR3 nucleotides: TGTGCCAGCAGCGCACTCCGCTACCCTAGCACAGATACGCAGTATTTT.